This T cell receptor (beta chain) was identified during a study of PD-1 blockade in mismatch repair-deficient tumors. V was pared by 2 bases and J by 8 bases, with 9 bases of the junction left unmatched. CDR1 SGHDT and CDR2 YYEEEE come from the germline V gene. The CDR3 contains 15 residues. TCR sequencing covered a few patients who responded to pembrolizumab. Libraries were prepared by immunoSEQ multiplex PCR; TCRdb keeps only in-frame clonotypes and omits some of them. Among fewer than 100,000 clones, 65% to 85% were seen once, and the ten largest hold 2.6%. This clonotype originated in an adult with mismatch repair-deficient cancer. Sequenced material: peripheral blood, taken 12 weeks after starting pembrolizumab. The chain joins TRBV5-6 to TRBJ1-2; the match to TRBD1 covers 10 bases. The CDR3: CASSFAGQGIGGYTF. In DNA form, the CDR3 reads TGTGCCAGCAGCTTTGCGGGACAGGGGATCGGAGGCTACACCTTC.